This T cell receptor (beta chain) came from a study of T cell responses to AZD1222 COVID-19 vaccine (dated by TCRdb to the early 2020s). At the level of the whole study: AZD1222 recipients with second doses at about 4 weeks or about 12 weeks were pooled, because spike-specific TCR depth and breadth did not differ between schedules. Trial participants were enrolled into age subgroups of 18-55, 56-69 and 70-plus years, which contained about 150, 28 and 57 TCR-sequenced participants, respectively. TCR sequencing covered 230 to 250 trial participants: 207 given two doses of AZD1222 and 26 given two doses of MenACWY control vaccine.

Of note for this clone: Its antigen is still unknown. Base qualities are not recorded, but no much larger clone differs from it by a single base.

Spanning cysteine to phenylalanine, the CDR3 consists of 17 amino acids. The entry retains the CDR3 DNA only, 51 bases that are in frame from base 1. V trim: 4 bases; J trim: 6 bases; unmatched bases: 14. CDR1 and CDR2, per the germline V gene, are KGHSH and LQKENI. Points the paper makes about the study in general: Vaccine-associated CD4 TCRs spanned the whole spike protein, with dominant responses in regions 160-218 and 743-854. Participants were mostly white British and included more females than males, and it was suggested by the authors that clonal diversity may have been underestimated. Spike-specific TCR breadth and depth rose significantly after two AZD1222 doses compared with day 0 and with MenACWY recipients. Because no day 14 peak-response samples were available, repertoires were characterized only after the peak T cell response. In the small 56-69-year group, the increase in depth fell short of significance, most likely because of low power. Reportedly, almost half of the unique spike-specific TCRs recognized epitopes lying outside the regions that are mutated in the B.1.351 and B.1.1.7 variants. Conclusions about previously exposed vaccinees are limited, since just a handful of AZD1222 recipients were seropositive for SARS-CoV-2 at baseline.

In light of the paper, this sample's time point label describes: baseline before first vaccination. Samples from vaccinated people were obtained from the UK trials COV001 and COV002, which included a single-blind randomized controlled phase 2/3 trial of AZD1222 (ChAdOx1 nCoV-19) in healthy adults. For TCRbeta chain sequencing, PBMC samples were collected from trial participants at day 0 and at day 28 after the second dose. The CDR3 regions of human TCRbeta chains were analyzed by immunosequencing. Regarding the original processing steps: TCRs in the repertoires were matched against a reference library of SARS-CoV-2-specific TCRs that had been generated with the MIRA antigen-specificity platform. Breadth was defined as the fraction of unique TCRs that were SARS-CoV-2-associated. Depth was defined as the fraction of total T cells that were SARS-CoV-2-associated. Each spike-specific TCR was assigned to its reactive spike region and to a CD4 or CD8 class using the MIRA data. Log10-transformed breadth and depth values were compared by one-way ANOVA with Sidak's multiple comparisons tests. TCRdb took this table from immuneACCESS and kept in-frame rearrangements with V and J called. Such tables lack part of the clones; where checked against another copy, unresolved V genes explain under half of the gap, and the rest is unexplained. From that table come the V and J calls and clone size; the DNA was used to work out D and trimming. Present in this sample are 70,000 to 90,000 clones, around nine tenths of which were seen just once. 2.4% of the sample is in the top ten clones.

This receptor was taken from an adult in good health. The V gene is TRBV18 and the J gene is TRBJ2-1; 8 middle bases align to TRBD1. The material was peripheral blood, obtained on day 0 of AZD1222 vaccination. The DNA sequence is as follows: TGTGCCAGCTCACTAACAGGGGGTATCCGGCCCTCCAATGAGCAGTTCTTC. Translated, this is CASSLTGGIRPSNEQFF.